In its sample, the clone carrying this T cell receptor (beta chain) was seen a few times. No antigen is known for it. TCRdb called the 5' RACE reads again in MiXCR, with one record for every CDR3 protein. The sample shows approximately 300,000 distinct CDR3 sequences, roughly a fifth of them seen only once. The data originate from a study of T-cell memory formation after mild COVID-19. Study outcomes and limitations: Contracting CD4+ clones lay largely in CM and EM, with CD8+ ones residing in EMRA.

Looked up from germline, CDR1 is LGHNA and CDR2 is YNFKEQ. This CDR3 is 16 amino acids long. V dropped 8 bases and J dropped 1 base, with 21 bases sitting between them. This receptor was identified in a man aged 18-30 years who had mild COVID-19 (a few samples of this study predate the infection). Cell type and time point are not known. This chain links TRBV4-2 with TRBJ2-7; tentatively, D is TRBD2 (6 bases). Sequencing was done on a sample of PBMCs or a T cell subset sorted from them (not recorded which). The CDR3 bases are TGTGCCAGCCGCCGGGGGTCGGGAGATGAGTCCTACGAGCAGTACTTC. It specifies CASRRGSGDESYEQYF.